This is a list of T cell receptor beta chains from one sample in a study of blood T cells in healthy people across ages. In TCRdb, the 5' RACE reads were re-called with MiXCR into one record per CDR3 protein. The table has about 970,000 distinct CDR3 sequences, about 53% seen once. Sequencing was done on a sample of blood. Receptors were obtained from a woman aged 55-69 years in good health. CDR3s include the opening cysteine and the closing phenylalanine or tryptophan. D genes are given only for firm matches. Not every row has a clone size; where given, it reads once, few, many or a size class.

D gene: .; clone size: .; J gene: TRBJ1-4; V gene: TRBV27; CDR3 DNA: TGTGCCAGCAGTTTCCCTAGTCTTGTCGGCGAAAAACTGTTTTTT; CDR3 protein: CASSFPSLVGEKLFF
D gene: TRBD2; clone size: few; J gene: TRBJ2-7; V gene: TRBV7-9; CDR3 DNA: TGTGCCAGCAGCTCGCCGGTGCGGGAGAGTGAGCAGTACTTC; CDR3 protein: CASSSPVRESEQYF
D gene: TRBD1; clone size: few; J gene: TRBJ1-2; V gene: TRBV7-9; CDR3 DNA: TGTGCCAGCAGCTTATTCGAGGGGGCCTATGGCTACACCTTC; CDR3 protein: CASSLFEGAYGYTF
D gene: TRBD2; clone size: .; J gene: TRBJ2-3; V gene: TRBV30; CDR3 DNA: TGTGCCTGGAGTCGGTTACTAGCGGGAGGCACTGATACGCAGTATTTT; CDR3 protein: CAWSRLLAGGTDTQYF
D gene: .; clone size: .; J gene: TRBJ2-5; V gene: TRBV20-1; CDR3 DNA: TGCAGTGCTGGAGATCGTGGGAACCAAGAGACCCAGTACTTC; CDR3 protein: CSAGDRGNQETQYF
D gene: .; clone size: .; J gene: TRBJ2-3; V gene: TRBV11-2; CDR3 DNA: TGTGCCAGCAGCTTAAACCCCCAGATGGCCACAGATACGCAGTATTTT; CDR3 protein: CASSLNPQMATDTQYF
D gene: TRBD1; clone size: .; J gene: TRBJ1-4; V gene: TRBV28; CDR3 DNA: TGTGCCAGCAGTTTATGGAAAGGCCAGGGGGATAGAGAAAAACTGTTTTTT; CDR3 protein: CASSLWKGQGDREKLFF
D gene: TRBD1; clone size: .; J gene: TRBJ2-5; V gene: TRBV12-3/TRBV12-4; CDR3 DNA: TGTGCCACGGGACAGGTGGGACAGACCCAGTACTTC; CDR3 protein: CATGQVGQTQYF
D gene: .; clone size: .; J gene: TRBJ2-7; V gene: TRBV6-6; CDR3 DNA: TGTGCCAGCAGTTACTCTTCCTGGGGGCGATACGAGCAGTACTTC; CDR3 protein: CASSYSSWGRYEQYF
D gene: .; clone size: .; J gene: TRBJ2-6; V gene: TRBV20-1; CDR3 DNA: TGCAGTGCTCGTGGAGTTGGGGCCAACGTCCTGACTTTC; CDR3 protein: CSARGVGANVLTF
D gene: .; clone size: few; J gene: TRBJ1-2; V gene: TRBV6-5; CDR3 DNA: TGTGCCAGCAGTTACTCGGGGATGGGCGGCTACACCTTC; CDR3 protein: CASSYSGMGGYTF
D gene: .; clone size: .; J gene: TRBJ1-6; V gene: TRBV4-2; CDR3 DNA: TGTGCCAGCAGCCTCACGGGAGGAAAGGGAGATTCACCCCTCCACTTT; CDR3 protein: CASSLTGGKGDSPLHF
D gene: .; clone size: .; J gene: TRBJ1-4; V gene: TRBV20-1; CDR3 DNA: TGCAGTGCTAGGGGACCGGGTCCCTGGGAAAAACTGTTTTTT; CDR3 protein: CSARGPGPWEKLFF
D gene: TRBD2; clone size: .; J gene: TRBJ2-4; V gene: TRBV5-1; CDR3 DNA: TGCGCCAGCAGCTTGGAATCGGCGGGAGGGAACATTCAGTACTTC; CDR3 protein: CASSLESAGGNIQYF
D gene: .; clone size: .; J gene: TRBJ2-7; V gene: TRBV28; CDR3 DNA: TGTGCCAGCAGTTTCCTCATTAAATCGGGGCAGTACTTC; CDR3 protein: CASSFLIKSGQYF
D gene: .; clone size: .; J gene: TRBJ2-7; V gene: TRBV29-1; CDR3 DNA: TGCAGCGTGGAGGAAGAGGGCGAGCAGTACTTC; CDR3 protein: CSVEEEGEQYF
D gene: .; clone size: .; J gene: TRBJ2-2; V gene: TRBV5-1; CDR3 DNA: TGCGCCAGCAGCTCGACGGACAGCAAAACCGGGGAGCTGTTTTTT; CDR3 protein: CASSSTDSKTGELFF
D gene: .; clone size: few; J gene: TRBJ2-3; V gene: TRBV6-5; CDR3 DNA: TGTGCCAGCAGTGCCCAAGGGCGCCCCACAGATACGCAGTATTTT; CDR3 protein: CASSAQGRPTDTQYF
D gene: TRBD2; clone size: once; J gene: TRBJ2-3; V gene: TRBV28; CDR3 DNA: TGTGCCAGCACTCCCAGCGGGAGGATCACAGATACGCAGTATTTT; CDR3 protein: CASTPSGRITDTQYF
D gene: TRBD2; clone size: once; J gene: TRBJ2-3; V gene: TRBV12-3/TRBV12-4; CDR3 DNA: TGTGCCAGCAGTTTAAGCAGCGGGGGGGCGGATACGCAGTATTTT; CDR3 protein: CASSLSSGGADTQYF
D gene: .; clone size: .; J gene: TRBJ1-4; V gene: TRBV28; CDR3 DNA: TGTGCCAGCATGCCCCTTGAGGTTTCGGGAGAAAAACTGTTTTTT; CDR3 protein: CASMPLEVSGEKLFF
D gene: TRBD2; clone size: .; J gene: TRBJ2-3; V gene: TRBV20-1; CDR3 DNA: TGCAGTGCTAGAAAACTAGCGGGGAGGTCAGATACGCAGTATTTT; CDR3 protein: CSARKLAGRSDTQYF
D gene: TRBD2; clone size: once; J gene: TRBJ2-3; V gene: TRBV28; CDR3 DNA: TGTGCCAGCAGTATCCAATCTAGCGGGAAGGCAGATACGCAGTATTTT; CDR3 protein: CASSIQSSGKADTQYF
D gene: .; clone size: .; J gene: TRBJ2-1; V gene: TRBV5-1; CDR3 DNA: TGCGCCAGCAGCTTGGAGCTAGTAAATGAGCAGTTCTTC; CDR3 protein: CASSLELVNEQFF
D gene: .; clone size: .; J gene: TRBJ2-7; V gene: TRBV7-2; CDR3 DNA: TGTGCCAGCAGCTCTCCCCGGGTTTACGAGCAGTACTTC; CDR3 protein: CASSSPRVYEQYF